This TCR beta chain comes out of a study of shared clonotypes between healthy human individuals. Points on this clone: The antigen remains undetermined.

Those who donated were healthy HIV-negative adults, with no recent acute infections or vaccinations reported. The CDR3 contains 16 residues. Trimming removed 0 bases at V and 0 bases at J, with 10 bases between. Germline loops: CDR1 SGHRS, CDR2 YFSETQ. General observations from the study: All-four-donor shared clonotypes had higher generation probabilities than non-shared clonotypes did.

Source study methods: Filtering differed, since immunoSEQ gave only junction sequences and no quality scores. The table came from immunoSEQ multiplex PCR; TCRdb's copy has only in-frame clones and leaves some out. That table supplies the V and J calls and clone size; D and trimming were determined from the DNA. The sample consists of 1,100,000 or so clones, approximately 80% of them appearing once. This receptor was obtained from a man between 18 and 29 years old in good health. Some clones in this sample may be carry-over from other donors' samples. The sequenced sample was memory CD4+ T cells from PBMCs. As for subset: CD45RA-negative fraction. The chain links TRBV5-1 to TRBJ1-3, with unresolved D. As DNA, the CDR3 is TGCGCCAGCAGCTTGGCGTCGGCGAGCTCTGGAAACACCATATATTTT. This codes for CASSLASASSGNTIYF.